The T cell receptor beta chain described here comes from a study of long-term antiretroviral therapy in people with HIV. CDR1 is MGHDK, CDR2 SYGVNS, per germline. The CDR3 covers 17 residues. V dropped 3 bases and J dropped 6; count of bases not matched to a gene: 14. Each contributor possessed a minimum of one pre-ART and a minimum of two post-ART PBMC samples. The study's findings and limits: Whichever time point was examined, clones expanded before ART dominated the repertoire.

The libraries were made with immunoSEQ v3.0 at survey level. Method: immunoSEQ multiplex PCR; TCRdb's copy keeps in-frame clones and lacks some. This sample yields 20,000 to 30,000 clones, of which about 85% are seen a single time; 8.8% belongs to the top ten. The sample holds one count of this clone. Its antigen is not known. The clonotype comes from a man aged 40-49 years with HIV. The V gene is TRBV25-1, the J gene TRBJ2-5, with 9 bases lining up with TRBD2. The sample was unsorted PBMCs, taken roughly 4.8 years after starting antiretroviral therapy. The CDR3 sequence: CASSDHPLASGMQTQYF. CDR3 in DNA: TGTGCCAGCAGTGATCATCCTTTGGCTAGCGGGATGCAGACCCAGTACTTC.